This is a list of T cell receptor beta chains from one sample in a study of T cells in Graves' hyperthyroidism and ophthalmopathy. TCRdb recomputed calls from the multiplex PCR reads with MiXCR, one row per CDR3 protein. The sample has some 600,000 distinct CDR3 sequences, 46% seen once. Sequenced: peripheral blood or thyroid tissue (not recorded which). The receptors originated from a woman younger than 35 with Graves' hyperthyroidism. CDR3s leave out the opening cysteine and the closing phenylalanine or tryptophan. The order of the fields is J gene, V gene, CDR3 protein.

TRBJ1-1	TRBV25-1	ASSESYRANTEAF
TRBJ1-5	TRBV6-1	ASNLRSGAGNQPQH
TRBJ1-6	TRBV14	ASSQEGSLSSPLH
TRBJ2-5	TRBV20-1	SARVERPGETQY
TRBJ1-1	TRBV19	ASSPAADGLNTEAF
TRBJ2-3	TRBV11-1	ASRRSLVAPVTGTDTQY
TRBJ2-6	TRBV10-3	ASSAGTGGNVLT
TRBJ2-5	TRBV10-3	AISEKGLETQY
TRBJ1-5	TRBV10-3	ASRESGTGWQPQH
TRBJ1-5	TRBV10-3	AISESRETGGNQPQH
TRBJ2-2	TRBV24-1	ATSQTPFGTGELF
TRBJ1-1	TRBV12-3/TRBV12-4	AWTPRGTEAF
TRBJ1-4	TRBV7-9	ASSLERAGGKLF
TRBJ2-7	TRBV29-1	SLELAGELEQY
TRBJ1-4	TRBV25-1	ASVRAGVGEKLF
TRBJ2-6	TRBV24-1	ATSDFRGSSGANVLT
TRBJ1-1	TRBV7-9	ASSRQAEYAEAF
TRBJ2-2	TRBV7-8	ASSLVSYTGELF
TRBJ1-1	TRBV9	ASSEETHTEAF
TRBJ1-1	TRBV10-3	AIRQGTNTEAF
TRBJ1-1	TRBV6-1	ASRALLTGSEAF
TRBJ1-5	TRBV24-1	AIDRGGQPQH
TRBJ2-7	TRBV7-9	ASSLDQRSEQY
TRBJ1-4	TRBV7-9	ASSPWDRGGTNEKLF
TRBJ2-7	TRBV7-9	ASSPGLAGGSYEQY
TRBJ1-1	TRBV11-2	ASSPEQGTGEAF
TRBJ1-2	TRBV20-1	SASLRQGALGYT
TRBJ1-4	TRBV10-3	AISESVNEKLF
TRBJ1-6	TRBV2	ASSEGPFH
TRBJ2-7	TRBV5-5	ASSWGQRYEQY
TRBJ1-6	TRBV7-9	ASGRPTGNNSPLH
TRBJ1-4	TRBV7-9	ASTRDRAKLF
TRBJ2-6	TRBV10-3	AIRDRANVLT
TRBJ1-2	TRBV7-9	ASSPHRDNYGYT
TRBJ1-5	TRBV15	ATSREQGQPQH
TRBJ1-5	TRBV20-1	SALGRVGGIGNQPQH
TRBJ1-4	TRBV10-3	AISLIAEELF
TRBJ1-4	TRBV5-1	ASSIKGATNEKLF
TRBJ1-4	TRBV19	ASSIPGGTNEKLL
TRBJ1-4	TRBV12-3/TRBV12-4	ASSYRTGGNEKLF
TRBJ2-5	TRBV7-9	ASSPPSGTGFRETQY
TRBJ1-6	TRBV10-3	ASSVRGRLDSPLH
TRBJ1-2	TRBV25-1	ASSARDPPSYGYT
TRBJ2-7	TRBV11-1	ASSVGSRDGEQY
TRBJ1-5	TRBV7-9	ASSLEESNQPQH
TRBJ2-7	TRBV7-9	ASSLREGYEQY
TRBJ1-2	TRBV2	ASSQRRTGTYGYT
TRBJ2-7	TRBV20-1	SASYRVSYEQY
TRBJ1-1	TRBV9	ASSVSPTKTEAF
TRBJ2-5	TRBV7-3	ASSLSVLEETQY
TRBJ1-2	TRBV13	ASGEQTAYGYT
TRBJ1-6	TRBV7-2	ASSSQGARTPLH
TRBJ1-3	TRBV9	ASSQVGAGNTTY